Shown below are 24 T cell receptor beta chains from a single sample sequenced in a study of CDR3 diversity in severe acne. TCRdb analysed the PCR reads with MiXCR anew, one entry per CDR3 protein. The repertoire has about 100,000 distinct CDR3 sequences, roughly 51% of them found once; the top ten carry around an eighth. Sequencing input: blood. All receptors derive from a male donor with acne.

The gene calls are TRBV15 and TRBJ2-7; D is unclear. This CDR3 region has 15 residues. CDR1 is LNHNV and CDR2 is YYDKDF in the germline V gene (reference sequence). Trimming shortened V by 0 bases and J by 5 bases, and 14 bases separated the two germline ends. CDR3 nucleotides: TGTGCCACCAGCAGAGAAAGGAGTGTGTTCAACGAGCAGTACTTC. This gives the protein CATSRERSVFNEQYF.

The chain carries TRBV6-5 and TRBJ1-4, with D uncertain. Trimming shortened V by 0 bases and J by 6 bases, and 8 bases separated the two germline ends. This CDR3 is built from 14 residues. Germline V gene sequence: CDR1 MNHEY, CDR2 SVGAGI. The CDR3 sequence: CASSYSTGYEKLFF. The CDR3 nucleotides read TGTGCCAGCAGTTACTCGACTGGGTATGAAAAACTGTTTTTT.

The table lists this clonotype with many counts. Mismatch with germline at one junction end may stem from a read error. V and J are TRBV29-1 and TRBJ1-4; 7 bases agree with TRBD1. Germline loops: CDR1 SQVTM, CDR2 ANQGSEA. CDR3 size: 12 residues. CDR3 nucleotide sequence: TGCAGCGTTGAAGATGAACCGGGACAGCGGGTTTTT. It codes for CSVEDEPGQRVF.

This clonotype was observed at least ten times. The V gene is TRBV12-3 or TRBV12-4, the J gene TRBJ2-2, with D hard to call. Between the trimmed V and J ends, which lost 1 base and 11 bases, there was a span of 11 bases. This CDR3 contains 13 residues. Here the CDR3 DNA reads TGTGCCAGCAGTTTAGAGACCGTAGTCGAGCTGTTTTTT. Translating gives CASSLETVVELFF.

For this clonotype: A much larger clone lies one base from this, so it may be a read error. The chain has TRBV12-3 or TRBV12-4 and TRBJ2-2; the D gene is possibly TRBD1 (6 bases). V gave up 7 bases and J gave up 7 bases, with 16 bases separating them. CDR3 size: 14 residues. CDR3 sequence: CASNHTGMNGELFF. CDR3 in DNA: TGTGCCAGCAATCATACAGGGATGAACGGGGAGCTGTTTTTT.

This clonotype was counted ten times or more. This sequence may be a read error, since a much larger clone differs from it by one base. This chain joins TRBV20-1 and TRBJ2-7; TRBD2 matches at 7 bases. V gave up 6 bases and J gave up 9 bases; unmatched junction bases: 14. The length of the CDR3 is 13 residues. Germline V gene data show CDR1 as DFQATT and CDR2 as SNEGSKA (reference sequence). The chain's CDR3 is CSARRERVNGQYF. The CDR3 region has the DNA TGCAGTGCGAGGCGGGAGCGCGTCAACGGGCAGTACTTC.

A word on this clonotype: One junction end does not reproduce the germline sequence, and a read error may be involved. The CDR3 sequence: CTWRRGNEAFF. The DNA for the CDR3 is TGTACCTGGAGGAGGGGAAATGAAGCTTTCTTT. The V and J genes are TRBV30 and TRBJ1-1, with D maybe TRBD1 (5 bases). CDR1 is GTSNPN and CDR2 is SVGIG in the germline V gene (reference sequence). The CDR3 is 11 amino acids.

In regard to this clonotype: One junction end disagrees with the germline gene, perhaps due to a read error. V is TRBV19 and J is TRBJ1-5; a possible D gene is TRBD1 (5 bases). Germline values: CDR1 LNHDA, CDR2 SQIVND (reference sequence). The CDR3 runs 13 residues. The CDR3 DNA follows: TGCGCCAGCAGCGAGGGGTTCAATCAGCCCCAGCATTTT. Protein sequence: CASSEGFNQPQHF. Based on the CDR3 plus reference TRBV19 and TRBJ1-5, the full variable domain is DGGITQSPKYLFRKEGQNVTLSCEQNLNHDAMYWYRQDPGQGLRLIYYSQIVNDFQKGDIAEGYSVSREKKESFPLTVTSAQKNPTAFYLCASSEGFNQPQHFGDGTRLSIL.

This clonotype has more than one count but fewer than ten. The chain recombines TRBV29-1 with TRBJ2-5, with 8 bases matching TRBD2. V dropped 2 bases and J dropped 5; count of bases not matched to a gene: 4. This CDR3 has 13 amino acids. Germline V gene data show CDR1 as SQVTM and CDR2 as ANQGSEA. DNA of the CDR3: TGCAGCGTTGAAACGCCGGGGGGGGAGACCCAGTACTTC. Residues: CSVETPGGETQYF.

This clonotype showed up many times. Here the CDR3 DNA reads TGTGCCAGCACCTTCGGCGGGATAAGCGGCTACGAGCAGTACTTC. Protein sequence: CASTFGGISGYEQYF. The V gene is TRBV3-1, the J gene TRBJ2-7; TRBD2 is a possible D gene (6 bases). Germline V gene lookup returns CDR1 LGHDT and CDR2 YNNKEL (reference sequence). With 7 bases removed from V and 3 bases from J, the gap between germline ends came to 19 bases. The length of the CDR3 is 15 residues.

This clonotype was counted at least ten times. The genes are TRBV28 and TRBJ2-7; 11 nucleotides line up with TRBD2. V trimming: 6 bases; J trimming: 4 bases; junction bases outside the gene matches: 2. This CDR3 has 13 amino acids. Germline lookup yields CDR1 MDHEN and CDR2 SYDVKM. The CDR3 here is CASRLAGVYEQYF. DNA for the CDR3: TGTGCCAGCAGACTAGCGGGAGTTTACGAGCAGTACTTC. The variable domain in full, with the rest retrieved from reference TRBV28 and TRBJ2-7, is DVKVTQSSRYLVKRTGEKVFLECVQDMDHENMFWYRQDPGLGLRLIYFSYDVKMKEKGDIPEGYSVSREKKERFSLILESASTNQTSMYLCASRLAGVYEQYFGPGTRLTVT.

In this sample, this clonotype turned up many times. This chain links TRBV20-1 with TRBJ2-5; 8 nucleotides align to TRBD1. With 0 bases clipped from V and 4 bases from J, the junction kept 4 bases outside the gene matches. This CDR3 spans 14 amino acids. Looked up from germline, CDR1 is DFQATT and CDR2 is SNEGSKA (reference sequence). The CDR3 spells CSARDRTGRETQYF. The CDR3 nucleotides read TGCAGTGCTAGAGATAGGACAGGGAGAGAGACCCAGTACTTC.

This chain uses TRBV18 with TRBJ1-5; a possible D gene is TRBD1 (5 bases). V lost 2 bases, J lost 2 bases, and 10 bases lay in between. Germline V lookup: CDR1 KGHSH, CDR2 LQKENI. This CDR3 contains 15 residues. The CDR3 here is CASSPSQGGNQPQHF. CDR3 nucleotides: TGTGCCAGCTCACCAAGTCAAGGGGGCAATCAGCCCCAGCATTTT.

The rearrangement uses TRBV19 and TRBJ2-3; D remains unclear. CDR3 length equals 11 residues. The V gene lost 6 bases and the J gene lost 7 bases, with 8 bases spanning the gap. Germline values: CDR1 LNHDA, CDR2 SQIVND (reference sequence). The CDR3 sequence: CASSKQNTQYF. CDR3 nucleotide sequence: TGTGCCAGTAGCAAGCAGAATACGCAGTATTTT.

There are many counts of this clonotype. The J gene is TRBJ1-1, the V gene TRBV19; D remains unclear. CDR1 LNHDA and CDR2 SQIVND come from the germline V gene (reference sequence). V lost 2 bases and J lost 2, with 12 bases in between. The CDR3 is made up of 15 amino acids. CDR3 residues: CASSIPYSLNTEAFF. CDR3 nucleotide sequence: TGTGCCAGTAGTATACCCTATTCGCTTAACACTGAAGCTTTCTTT.

The chain joins TRBV25-1 to TRBJ2-1; TRBD2 matches at 13 bases. The J segment lost 4 bases and the V segment lost 5 bases, leaving 11 bases of the junction unmatched. The CDR3 covers 18 residues. From germline, CDR1 is MGHDK and CDR2 SYGVNS. CDR3 amino acids: CASSYQAPGLAGYNEQFF. CDR3 coding DNA: TGTGCCAGCAGTTACCAGGCACCGGGACTAGCGGGGTACAATGAGCAGTTCTTC.

This clonotype was seen at least ten times. The chain has TRBV4-1 and TRBJ2-7; 9 bases fit TRBD1. The CDR3 is 15 amino acids. Trimming at V came to 2 bases and at J to 5 bases, leaving 7 bases not matched to a gene. Germline V CDR1 and CDR2: MGHRA, YSYEKL. The CDR3 region is CASSQTGGQGNEQYF. Here the CDR3 DNA reads TGCGCCAGCAGCCAAACGGGGGGACAGGGAAACGAGCAGTACTTC.

In its sample, this clonotype was seen once. This chain joins TRBV29-1 and TRBJ2-5, with no clear D. Trimming took 4 bases from V and 5 from J, leaving 17 bases between them. CDR3 length: 14 amino acids. CDR1 SQVTM and CDR2 ANQGSEA come from the germline V gene. CDR3 amino acids: CSVATALSGETQYF. The DNA for the CDR3 is TGCAGCGTTGCCACAGCCCTATCTGGGGAGACCCAGTACTTC.

The chain's CDR3 is CASSLGTAFGGYTF. Here the CDR3 DNA reads TGTGCCAGCAGCTTGGGGACGGCCTTTGGGGGCTACACCTTC. The V gene is TRBV5-6, the J gene TRBJ1-2, with D uncertain. V was trimmed by 0 bases and J by 8 bases, leaving 14 bases between them. The CDR3 is 14 amino acids. CDR1 is SGHDT and CDR2 is YYEEEE in the germline V gene.

The chain carries TRBV7-8 and TRBJ1-1; a possible D gene is TRBD1 (6 bases). The V gene's germline CDR1 is SGHVS and CDR2 FQNEAQ. Trimming took 5 bases from V and 4 from J, leaving 14 bases between them. CDR3 length: 14 amino acids. DNA for the CDR3: TGTGCCAGCAGCCTAATGGGGGCTGCCACTGAAGCTTTCTTT. Its translation is CASSLMGAATEAFF.

J is TRBJ2-7 and V is TRBV11-2; D gene unclear. Looked up from germline, CDR1 is SGHAT and CDR2 is FQNNGV. The V gene lost 3 bases and the J gene lost 0 bases, with 6 bases spanning the gap. CDR3 size: 13 residues. The CDR3 here is CASSFFDSYEQYF. CDR3 DNA sequence: TGTGCCAGCAGCTTTTTTGACTCCTACGAGCAGTACTTC. Together with reference TRBV11-2 and TRBJ2-7, the CDR3 gives the full variable domain: EAGVAQSPRYKIIEKRQSVAFWCNPISGHATLYWYQQILGQGPKLLIQFQNNGVVDDSQLPKDRFSAERLKGVDSTLKIQPAKLEDSAVYLCASSFFDSYEQYFGPGTRLTVT.

The chain has TRBV25-1 and TRBJ1-2; a possible D gene is TRBD1 (5 bases). The CDR3 runs to 13 residues. Looked up from germline, CDR1 is MGHDK and CDR2 is SYGVNS. Trimming pared 5 bases from V and 7 bases from J, leaving 14 bases between. The CDR3 region is CASSLAGRGGYTF. The CDR3 DNA is TGTGCCAGCAGTTTGGCGGGGCGCGGTGGCTACACCTTC.

Notes on this clonotype: The missing conserved phenylalanine or tryptophan at the end of this CDR3 makes a read error likely. Because the CDR3's place on the DNA is in doubt, the DNA is left out and the CDR3 is given as listed by TCRdb. V is TRBV19 and J is TRBJ2-3; the table's D gene call, TRBD1, was not cross checked with the DNA. Inclusive of both ends, the CDR3 amounts to 16 amino acids. The V gene's germline CDR1 is LNHDA and CDR2 SQIVND (reference sequence). This CDR3 reads CASSPTGGFFTDTQYS.

The sample holds one count of this clonotype. The conserved phenylalanine or tryptophan normally closing the CDR3 is absent here, so this likely arose from a read error. The genes are TRBV2 and TRBJ2-7, with 8 bases matching TRBD2. Germline V gives CDR1 SNHLY, CDR2 FYNNEI. The J segment lost 6 bases and the V segment lost 1 base, leaving 11 bases of the junction unmatched. CDR3 length equals 16 residues. In nucleotides, the CDR3 is TGTGCCAGCAGTGAAGGGGCGGGGGGCGGGGAGACCGAGCAGTACGGC. Translated, it gives CASSEGAGGGETEQYG.